Shown below are 20 T cell receptor beta chains from a single sample sequenced in a study of T cells in Graves' hyperthyroidism and ophthalmopathy. Amplification yielded TCR beta CDR3 regions, with RNA transcripts as the source. First-round RT-PCR targeting the TCR CDR3 was performed with the HTBI primer set. One entry per CDR3 protein, called by TCRdb with MiXCR from the multiplex PCR reads. The table has roughly 640,000 distinct CDR3 sequences, about a sixth seen once. Sequenced: blood. The source of these receptors is a woman between 35 and 50 years old with Graves' ophthalmopathy.

V gene TRBV9 combines with J gene TRBJ2-2, with D unclear. V lost 4 bases, J lost 0 bases, and 16 bases lay in between. Germline lookup yields CDR1 SGDLS and CDR2 YYNGEE. The CDR3 contains 17 residues. The CDR3 DNA sequence: TGTGCCAGCAGCAGTTTATCGGGCGGAACGAACACCGGGGAGCTGTTTTTT. This sequence encodes CASSSLSGGTNTGELFF.

Regarding this clonotype: A much larger clone lies one base from this, so it may be a read error. V is TRBV5-1 and J is TRBJ2-1; 7 bases map to TRBD1. Germline V gives CDR1 SGHRS, CDR2 YFSETQ. CDR3 length equals 15 residues. Trimming took 2 bases from V and 6 from J; bases not matched to a gene: 8. The CDR3 DNA follows: TGCGCCAGCAGCTTCGACAGGGAGCGAATCAATGAGCAGTTCTTC. It is translated as CASSFDRERINEQFF.

Note on this clonotype: A read error may be the cause here, since a much bigger clone is one base away. This sequence joins TRBV20-1 and TRBJ2-7; a possible D gene is TRBD2 (6 bases). Near its end, the DNA agrees better with TRBJ2-1, so the J call may be wrong. There are 13 residues in the CDR3. The germline V gene has CDR1 DFQATT and CDR2 SNEGSKA (reference sequence). CDR3 residues: CSANVAGTYEQFF. The CDR3 nucleotides are TGCAGTGCTAACGTGGCGGGAACCTACGAGCAGTTCTTC.

This clonotype occurred many times. The V and J genes are TRBV5-1 and TRBJ1-2; TRBD1 matches at 8 bases. The CDR3 spans 13 residues. V trimming: 4 bases; J trimming: 4 bases; junction bases outside the gene matches: 3. Germline-derived CDR1 and CDR2 are SGHRS and YFSETQ. This CDR3 is CASSLDRAYGYTF. CDR3 in DNA: TGCGCCAGCAGCCTGGACAGGGCCTATGGCTACACCTTC. The variable domain in full, with the rest retrieved from reference TRBV5-1 and TRBJ1-2, is KAGVTQTPRYLIKTRGQQVTLSCSPISGHRSVSWYQQTPGQGLQFLFEYFSETQRNKGNFPGRFSGRQFSNSRSEMNVSTLELGDSALYLCASSLDRAYGYTFGSGTRLTVV.

This clonotype appeared many times. The J gene is TRBJ2-3, the V gene TRBV12-3 or TRBV12-4; 7 bases match TRBD2. This CDR3 comprises 17 residues. V dropped 1 base and J dropped 0; count of bases not matched to a gene: 7. This chain's CDR3 is CASSLVGASGSTDTQYF. The CDR3 region has the DNA TGTGCCAGCAGTTTAGTGGGAGCTAGCGGAAGCACAGATACGCAGTATTTT.

The J gene is TRBJ1-2, the V gene TRBV4-2, with 9 bases matching TRBD1. The germline CDR1 and CDR2 sequences are LGHNA and YNFKEQ. CDR3 size: 15 residues. V lost 0 bases to trimming and J lost 5 bases; unmatched junction nucleotides: 4. The CDR3 reads CASSQDRGQGYGYTF. DNA of the CDR3: TGTGCCAGCAGCCAAGATCGGGGACAGGGTTATGGCTACACCTTC.

This clonotype has more than one count but fewer than ten. The rearrangement joins TRBV2 to TRBJ1-6, with TRBD1 identical over 7 bases. Germline CDR1 SNHLY, CDR2 FYNNEI. CDR3 length: 15 residues. With V trimmed by 6 bases and J by 5 bases, 7 bases remained unmatched. Here the CDR3 reads CASRGGGTDNSPLHF. DNA for the CDR3: TGTGCCAGCAGGGGTGGGGGGACAGATAATTCACCCCTCCACTTT.

This clonotype was detected ten times or more. The chain recombines TRBV5-1 with TRBJ1-4; D gene uncertain. The ends were cut back, 1 base at V and 7 bases at J, with 8 bases in the middle. Germline loops: CDR1 SGHRS, CDR2 YFSETQ. The CDR3 length is 13 residues. The CDR3 region is CASSLTEGEKLFF. In nucleotides, the CDR3 is TGCGCCAGCAGCTTGACGGAGGGTGAAAAACTGTTTTTT. Variable domain in full (rest from reference TRBV5-1 and TRBJ1-4): KAGVTQTPRYLIKTRGQQVTLSCSPISGHRSVSWYQQTPGQGLQFLFEYFSETQRNKGNFPGRFSGRQFSNSRSEMNVSTLELGDSALYLCASSLTEGEKLFFGSGTQLSVL.

This clonotype was detected many times. The chain combines TRBV7-9 with TRBJ2-1; 7 bases fit TRBD1. The CDR3 is 17 amino acids. Per the germline V gene, CDR1 is SEHNR and CDR2 is FQNEAQ (reference sequence). J lost 0 bases, V lost 5 bases, and 10 bases had no gene match. In DNA, the CDR3 is TGTGCCAGCAGCCCCGGACAGGTTAATCCCTCCTACAATGAGCAGTTCTTC. It translates to CASSPGQVNPSYNEQFF. The full variable domain, rest sourced from reference TRBV7-9 and TRBJ2-1, is DTGVSQNPRHKITKRGQNVTFRCDPISEHNRLYWYRQTLGQGPEFLTYFQNEAQLEKSRLLSDRFSAERPKGSFSTLEIQRTEQGDSAMYLCASSPGQVNPSYNEQFFGPGTRLTVL.

This clonotype occurred many times. This sequence joins TRBV6-1 and TRBJ2-3, with 7 bases fitting TRBD1. The CDR3 runs to 13 residues. J was trimmed by 7 bases and V by 11 bases; bases with no gene match: 12. Germline CDR1 reads MNHNS; CDR2 reads SASEGT. The CDR3 nucleotides read TGTGCCGGAGGCCGGCGACAGGGAAATACGCAGTATTTT. Its protein product is CAGGRRQGNTQYF.

In this sample, this clonotype turned up many times. The chain joins TRBV2 to TRBJ1-1; TRBD1 matches 8 bases. The V gene end was trimmed by 4 bases and the J gene end by 6 bases; junction bases not matched to a gene: 4. Germline V gene data show CDR1 as SNHLY and CDR2 as FYNNEI. The CDR3 is 13 amino acids. CDR3 protein: CASSVWDRSEAFF. The CDR3 coding sequence is TGTGCCAGCAGTGTTTGGGACAGGTCTGAAGCTTTCTTT. The full variable domain, rest sourced from reference TRBV2 and TRBJ1-1, is EPEVTQTPSHQVTQMGQEVILRCVPISNHLYFYWYRQILGQKVEFLVSFYNNEISEKSEIFDDQFSVERPDGSNFTLKIRSTKLEDSAMYFCASSVWDRSEAFFGQGTRLTVV.

This sequence joins TRBV6-1 and TRBJ2-7; D is possibly TRBD1 (5 bases). Trimming pared 5 bases from V and 6 bases from J, leaving 14 bases between. The CDR3 length is 13 residues. Germline CDR1 MNHNS, CDR2 SASEGT. CDR3 in amino acids: CASSHQGPGEQYF. Here the CDR3 DNA reads TGTGCCAGCAGTCATCAGGGTCCTGGCGAGCAGTACTTC.

This clonotype has more than one count but fewer than ten. The V call is TRBV6-2 or TRBV6-3, the J call TRBJ1-2; TRBD1 is a possible D gene (5 bases). The V gene lost 2 bases and the J gene lost 4 bases, with 14 bases spanning the gap. This CDR3 is built from 15 residues. The V gene's germline CDR1 is MNHEY and CDR2 SVGEGT. The CDR3 sequence is CASSYGGDGGYGYTF. The CDR3 coding sequence is TGTGCCAGCAGTTACGGGGGGGACGGCGGCTATGGCTACACCTTC.

This clonotype showed up just a few times. The V and J genes are TRBV12-3 or TRBV12-4 and TRBJ2-2; no definite D call. The length of the CDR3 is 14 residues. V was cut by 0 bases and J by 0 bases, with 2 bases left in between. CDR3 DNA sequence: TGTGCCAGCAGTTTAGCCCCGAACACCGGGGAGCTGTTTTTT. This sequence encodes CASSLAPNTGELFF.

At least ten counts were recorded for this clonotype. The chain couples TRBV20-1 to TRBJ2-1; D not certain. There are 12 residues in the CDR3. The V gene's germline CDR1 is DFQATT and CDR2 SNEGSKA (reference sequence). The CDR3 DNA sequence: TGCAGCCGAGGCGGCCTTTACAATGAGCAGTTCTTC. Amino acids: CSRGGLYNEQFF.

This clonotype has ten or more counts. The rearrangement links TRBV20-1 to TRBJ2-5; TRBD1 is a possible D gene (6 bases). The CDR3 is 13 amino acids. Germline CDR1 reads DFQATT; CDR2 reads SNEGSKA (reference sequence). Trimming removed 3 bases at V and 2 bases at J, with 10 bases between. The CDR3 loop reads CSASRGLQETQYF. In DNA, the CDR3 is TGCAGTGCTAGCAGGGGCCTACAAGAGACCCAGTACTTC.

This clonotype was seen more than once but under ten times. The CDR3 sequence: CSAPHPQGTTEAFF. For the CDR3, the DNA is TGCAGTGCCCCCCACCCCCAGGGTACCACTGAAGCTTTCTTT. The chain uses TRBV20-1 and TRBJ1-1; perhaps TRBD1 as D (5 bases). Germline loops: CDR1 DFQATT, CDR2 SNEGSKA (reference sequence). CDR3 length equals 14 residues. The V and J ends lost 6 bases and 4 bases respectively, with 18 bases between them.

This clonotype was picked up one time. This chain uses TRBV19 with TRBJ2-5; TRBD2 matches 8 bases. The CDR3 is made up of 15 amino acids. With 4 bases clipped from V and 5 bases from J, the junction kept 9 bases outside the gene matches. From germline, CDR1 is LNHDA and CDR2 SQIVND (reference sequence). This chain's CDR3 is CASSSQAGAGETQYF. CDR3 in DNA: TGTGCCAGTAGTAGTCAAGCGGGAGCGGGGGAGACCCAGTACTTC.

The chain employs TRBV2 and TRBJ1-6, with 7 bases aligning to TRBD1. Germline CDR1 and CDR2: SNHLY and FYNNEI. The CDR3 runs 17 residues. V trimming: 0 bases; J trimming: 0 bases; junction bases outside the gene matches: 2. The CDR3 region has the DNA TGTGCCAGCAGTGAAGCGGCAGGGGGCTCCTATAATTCACCCCTCCACTTT. It encodes CASSEAAGGSYNSPLHF.

V and J are TRBV12-3 or TRBV12-4 and TRBJ1-6; no clear D. The CDR3 extends over 12 amino acids. V dropped 2 bases and J dropped 7 bases, with 3 bases sitting between them. The CDR3 region has the DNA TGTGCCAGCAGTTTACACAATTCACCCCTCCACTTT. Amino acids: CASSLHNSPLHF.